This TCR beta chain was recorded in a study of blood T cells in healthy people across ages. For the study at large: Template switching caught about one barcoded beta molecule for each two T cells.

There are 18 residues in the CDR3. Germline assignment: CDR1 SGDLS and CDR2 YYNGEE. V lost 0 bases to trimming and J lost 1 base; unmatched junction nucleotides: 6. A sample-barcoded 5' primer and a J-beta primer mix were used in a second PCR of roughly 6 to 12 cycles. TCRdb fed the 5' RACE reads into MiXCR, producing one record per CDR3 protein. The table shows around 850,000 distinct CDR3 sequences, with about 34% occurring only once. Every participating donor contributed around 9.5 milliliters of peripheral blood through a draw. The sequencing sample was made of blood. The V gene is TRBV9, the J gene TRBJ2-1; the match to TRBD2 covers 11 bases. The sequence was collected from a man between 18 and 35 years old in good health. The CDR3 loop is CASSVEASGGNSYNEQFF. The CDR3 bases are TGTGCCAGCAGCGTAGAGGCTAGCGGGGGGAATTCCTACAATGAGCAGTTCTTC.